Below, one TCR beta chain is given with its context. This specimen belongs to a study of blood T cell repertoires in COVID-19. Study-level information: The United States, Italy and Spain were the sources of the acute and convalescent COVID-19 samples. The analysed material was cDNA or gDNA that came from T cells, B-cell-depleted T cells, or PBMCs.

Some clones are missing from TCRdb's copy, which holds only in-frame ones; the method was immunoSEQ multiplex PCR. The sample has 220,000 or so clones, more than 75% seen once; the top ten hold around 8%. The CDR3 spans 15 residues. V shed 5 bases, J shed 5 bases, and the junction held 11 bases outside the gene matches. The germline V gene has CDR1 SGHTA and CDR2 FQGNSA. The sequenced sample was peripheral blood. The clonotype comes from a woman older than 75 with COVID-19, enrolled during active disease. The chain combines TRBV7-2 with TRBJ1-2; the match to TRBD1 covers 7 bases. CDR3 sequence: CASSDRDSYSYGYTF. DNA for the CDR3: TGTGCCAGCAGCGACCGGGACAGCTACTCTTATGGCTACACCTTC.